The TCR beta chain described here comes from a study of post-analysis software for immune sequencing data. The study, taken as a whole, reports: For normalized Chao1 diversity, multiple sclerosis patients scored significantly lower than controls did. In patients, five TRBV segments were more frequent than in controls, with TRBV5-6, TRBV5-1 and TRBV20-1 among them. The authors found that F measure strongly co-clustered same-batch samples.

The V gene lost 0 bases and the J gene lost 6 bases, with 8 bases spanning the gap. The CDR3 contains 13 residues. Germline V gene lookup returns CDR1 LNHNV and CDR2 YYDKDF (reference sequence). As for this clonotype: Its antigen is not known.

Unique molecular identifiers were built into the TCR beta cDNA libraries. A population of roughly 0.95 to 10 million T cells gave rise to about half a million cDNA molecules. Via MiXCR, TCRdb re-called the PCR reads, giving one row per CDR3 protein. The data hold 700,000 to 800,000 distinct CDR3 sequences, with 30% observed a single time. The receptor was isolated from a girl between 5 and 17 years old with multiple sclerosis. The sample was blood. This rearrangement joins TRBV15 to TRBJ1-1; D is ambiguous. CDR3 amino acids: CATSRDPAAEAFF. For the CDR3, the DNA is TGTGCCACCAGCAGAGATCCGGCAGCTGAAGCTTTCTTT.